These 4 T cell receptor beta chains originate from one sample sequenced in a study of vaccination and CD4 T cells after COVID-19. The Oncomine TCR Beta short-read assay was applied to DNA of cultured CD4+ T cells. TCRdb used MiXCR to reprocess the PCR reads, holding one entry per CDR3 protein. The table includes roughly 13,000 distinct CDR3 sequences, just under 75% detected once. No antigen is known for these receptors. As to treatment: 10-day PBMC culture with coronavirus spike peptide pools or control peptides (ViraFEST assay). Sequencing input: CD4+ T cells from blood, cultured in vitro. These receptors were obtained from a human donor who had recovered from COVID-19.

CDR3 residues: CSARGRTNTEAFF. CDR3 sequence (DNA): TGCAGTGCTAGGGGCAGGACGAACACTGAAGCTTTCTTT. The chain employs TRBV20-1 and TRBJ1-1; no clear D gene. This CDR3 has 13 residues. V lost 3 bases and J 1 base, leaving 9 bases between the germline ends. Germline CDR1 is DFQATT and CDR2 is SNEGSKA (reference sequence).

The chain couples TRBV20-1 to TRBJ2-7; possibly TRBD1 or TRBD2 for D (5 bases each). Germline CDR1 is DFQATT and CDR2 is SNEGSKA (reference sequence). Between the trimmed V and J ends, which lost 4 bases and 3 bases, there was a span of 16 bases. The CDR3 sequence is 14 residues long. CDR3 region: CSANYRDPNYEQYF. CDR3 coding DNA: TGCAGTGCTAACTACCGGGACCCAAACTACGAGCAGTACTTC.

The chain employs TRBV7-2 and TRBJ2-4, with D perhaps TRBD1 (6 bases). The V end lost 3 bases, the J end lost 6 bases, and 15 bases lay between the germline ends. This CDR3 contains 15 residues. CDR1 is SGHTA and CDR2 is FQGNSA in the germline V gene. The CDR3 region has the DNA TGTGCCAGCAGCTTCGCCCAGGGGCTTGGAAACATTCAGTACTTC. Protein product: CASSFAQGLGNIQYF.

This chain links TRBV7-6 with TRBJ2-3; D call uncertain. CDR3 length: 14 residues. Germline V gene data show CDR1 as SGHVS and CDR2 as FNYEAQ. The V gene lost 1 base and the J gene lost 0 bases, with 5 bases spanning the gap. The CDR3 region is CASSLGFSTDTQYF. The CDR3, as DNA: TGTGCCAGCAGCTTAGGTTTTAGCACAGATACGCAGTATTTT.